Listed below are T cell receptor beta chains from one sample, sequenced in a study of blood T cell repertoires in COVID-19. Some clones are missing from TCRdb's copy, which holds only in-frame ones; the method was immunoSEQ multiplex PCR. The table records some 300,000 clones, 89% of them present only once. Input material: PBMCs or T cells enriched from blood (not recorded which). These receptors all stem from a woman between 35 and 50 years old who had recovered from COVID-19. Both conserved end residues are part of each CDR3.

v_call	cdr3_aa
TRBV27	CASSLSRGVNTEAFF
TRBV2	CASRESLSGNTIYF
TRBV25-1	CASSGPTGGFNEKLFF
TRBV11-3	CASSQGTATDTQYF
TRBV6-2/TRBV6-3	CASRPPSGRGDTQYF
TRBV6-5	CASRRTGGVTEAFF
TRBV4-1	CASSARTSVEGLQETQYF
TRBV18	CASSPGTGGLNTEAFF
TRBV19	CASSSFKGDYLFNQETQYF
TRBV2	CASSPGLYSGHTEAFF
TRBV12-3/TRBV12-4	CASSADTVVYF
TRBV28	CASSSPTGATNQPQHF
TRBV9	CASSFSLSAGVPNEQFF
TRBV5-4	CASSSTSGAYNEQFF
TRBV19	CASSPRGGANEKLFF
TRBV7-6	CASSLDRGSGNTIYF
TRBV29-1	CSVVLAGGHTDTQYF
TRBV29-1	CSALAWRGHQETQYF
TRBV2	CANRDRENTEAFF
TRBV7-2	CASMTGVNTEAFF
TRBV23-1	CASSQAGGNNQPQHF
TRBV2	CASSEVGAGHGNTIYF